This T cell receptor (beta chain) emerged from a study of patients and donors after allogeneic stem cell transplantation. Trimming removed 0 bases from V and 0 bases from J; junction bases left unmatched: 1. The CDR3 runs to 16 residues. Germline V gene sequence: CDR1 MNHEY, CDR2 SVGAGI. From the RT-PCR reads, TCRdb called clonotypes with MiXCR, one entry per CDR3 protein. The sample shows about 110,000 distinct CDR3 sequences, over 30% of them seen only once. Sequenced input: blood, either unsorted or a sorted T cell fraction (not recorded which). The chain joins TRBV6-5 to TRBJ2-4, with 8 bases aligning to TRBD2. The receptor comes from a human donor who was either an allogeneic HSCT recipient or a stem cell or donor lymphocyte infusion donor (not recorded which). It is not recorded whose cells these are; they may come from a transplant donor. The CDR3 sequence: CASSYSLAGAKNIQYF. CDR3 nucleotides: TGTGCCAGCAGTTACTCGCTAGCGGGAGCCAAAAACATTCAGTACTTC.